The sequence of this TCR beta chain was determined in a study of breast tumors, draining lymph nodes, adjacent tissues. CDR3 size: 14 residues. The germline V and J ends were trimmed by 7 bases and 2 bases, with 14 bases remaining between them. Germline V CDR1 and CDR2: MNHEY, SVGEGT. Each CDR3 protein is one row after TCRdb ran MiXCR on the multiplex PCR reads. The sample lists fewer than 85,000 distinct CDR3 sequences, roughly a fifth occurring once. The lymph nodes were axillary draining lymph nodes from breast cancer patients. The chain couples TRBV6-2 or TRBV6-3 to TRBJ1-2; D remains unclear. The sequence was collected from a female donor with breast cancer. Some clones in this sample may be carry-over from other donors' samples. The sample was axillary lymph node tissue. CDR3 DNA sequence: TGTGCCAGCATTCCCGACTACGGAAACTATGGCTACACCTTC. The encoded protein is CASIPDYGNYGYTF.